A selection of T cell receptor beta chains follows, all from one sample in a study of identical twins. TCRdb independently ran MiXCR on the 5' RACE reads; one entry per CDR3 protein. In the table there are 410,000 or so distinct CDR3 sequences, roughly 18% of which are singletons. Sequenced material: naive T cells sorted from blood. The receptors were sampled from a man aged 50-59 years in good health. Both conserved end residues are part of each CDR3. The D gene is left open where the match is weak. Size is omitted from some rows. Given values are once, few, many or a class for expanded clones.

D gene	V gene	J gene	clone size	CDR3 protein	CDR3 DNA
NA	TRBV10-3	TRBJ2-1	NA	CATSAEGPSYNEQFF	TGTGCCACCTCGGCGGAGGGCCCTTCCTACAATGAGCAGTTCTTC
NA	TRBV4-2	TRBJ2-7	many	CASSQQAQTHYEQYF	TGTGCCAGCAGCCAGCAGGCCCAAACCCACTACGAGCAGTACTTC
NA	TRBV20-1	TRBJ2-7	many	CSARELLGGQSSYEQYF	TGCAGTGCTAGAGAGCTCTTGGGGGGGCAAAGTTCCTACGAGCAGTACTTC
TRBD2	TRBV11-1	TRBJ2-1	NA	CASSLAASGGYYNEQFF	TGTGCCAGCAGCTTAGCGGCTAGCGGGGGGTACTACAATGAGCAGTTCTTC
NA	TRBV20-1	TRBJ2-2	many	CSAFGGTGELFF	TGCAGTGCTTTCGGTGGCACCGGGGAGCTGTTTTTT
NA	TRBV10-3	TRBJ2-1	few	CAISGRGVNEQFF	TGTGCCATCAGTGGGCGTGGAGTAAATGAGCAGTTCTTC
NA	TRBV7-9	TRBJ1-1	NA	CASYAGQLNTEAFF	TGTGCCAGCTACGCGGGGCAGCTGAACACTGAAGCTTTCTTT
TRBD1	TRBV9	TRBJ1-5	NA	CASSVDLSGGGKIFGQPQHF	TGTGCCAGCAGCGTAGATCTTTCGGGAGGGGGCAAGATTTTTGGTCAGCCCCAGCATTTT
TRBD2	TRBV7-6	TRBJ2-1	many	CASSSPGLAGGQFF	TGTGCCAGCAGCTCCCCCGGACTAGCGGGAGGACAGTTCTTC
TRBD1	TRBV12-3/TRBV12-4	TRBJ1-1	many	CASSPKTGGDTEAFF	TGTGCCAGCAGTCCAAAGACAGGGGGTGACACTGAAGCTTTCTTT
NA	TRBV28	TRBJ2-3	NA	CASSSRGSRNGF	TGTGCCAGCAGTTCACGGGGCTCCCGCAACGGTTTT
NA	TRBV20-1	TRBJ2-6	few	CSARVHSGANVLTF	TGCAGTGCTAGGGTCCACTCTGGGGCCAACGTCCTGACTTTC
NA	TRBV6-5	TRBJ2-7	few	CASSYTSGSYEQYF	TGTGCCAGCAGTTACACGTCGGGATCCTACGAGCAGTACTTC
TRBD2	TRBV6-5	TRBJ2-7	few	CASSYSGGRAYEQYF	TGTGCCAGCAGTTACTCCGGCGGGAGGGCCTACGAGCAGTACTTC
NA	TRBV6-2/TRBV6-3	TRBJ2-7	once	CASSYSIHYEDNSYEQYF	TGTGCCAGCAGTTACTCGATCCATTATGAGGACAACTCCTACGAGCAGTACTTC
NA	TRBV20-1	TRBJ2-2	NA	CSARGSIPTGELFF	TGCAGTGCTAGAGGGTCGATTCCCACCGGGGAGCTGTTTTTT
TRBD2	TRBV7-2	TRBJ2-1	few	CASDSGRGNNEQFF	TGTGCCAGCGATAGCGGGAGGGGGAACAATGAGCAGTTCTTC
NA	TRBV29-1	TRBJ1-1	many	CSSLTGNTEAFF	TGCAGCTCCCTGACGGGGAACACTGAAGCTTTCTTT
TRBD2	TRBV7-2	TRBJ2-2	few	CASSRTSVYRTGELFF	TGTGCCAGCAGCCGGACTAGCGTCTATCGGACCGGGGAGCTGTTTTTT
NA	TRBV29-1	TRBJ2-7	few	CSVTGLGSSYEQYF	TGCAGCGTTACTGGGCTGGGTAGCTCCTACGAGCAGTACTTC
TRBD2	TRBV27	TRBJ2-7	NA	CASSLSITGRYEQYF	TGTGCCAGCAGTTTATCGATTACCGGGAGGTACGAGCAGTACTTC
NA	TRBV4-3	TRBJ1-4	NA	CASSQVGGDRGNEKLFF	TGCGCCAGCAGCCAAGTTGGGGGAGACAGAGGAAATGAAAAACTGTTTTTT
TRBD2	TRBV20-1	TRBJ2-1	NA	CSATGTRSRGEQFF	TGCAGTGCAACCGGGACTAGGTCGCGTGGTGAGCAGTTCTTC
TRBD2	TRBV25-1	TRBJ2-7	NA	CASESGRGVWEQYF	TGTGCCAGCGAGAGCGGGAGAGGGGTTTGGGAGCAGTACTTC
TRBD2	TRBV2	TRBJ2-5	NA	CASPSRRGETQYF	TGTGCCAGCCCTTCCCGGCGGGGGGAGACCCAGTACTTC
NA	TRBV11-2	TRBJ2-1	few	CASSLIRRGFGEQFF	TGTGCCAGCAGCTTAATTCGTAGGGGTTTTGGGGAGCAGTTCTTC
TRBD2	TRBV4-3	TRBJ2-2	NA	CASSQASTAGGPVGGELFF	TGCGCCAGCAGCCAAGCCTCCACAGCGGGAGGTCCGGTGGGCGGGGAGCTGTTTTTT
NA	TRBV6-1	TRBJ2-1	many	CASGAGSSYNEQFF	TGTGCCAGCGGTGCGGGGAGCTCCTACAATGAGCAGTTCTTC
TRBD1	TRBV15	TRBJ2-3	few	CATSRGGQGPDTQYF	TGTGCCACCAGCAGAGGGGGACAGGGCCCGGATACGCAGTATTTT
NA	TRBV6-2/TRBV6-3	TRBJ1-1	few	CASSYSWFTEAFF	TGTGCCAGCAGTTACTCCTGGTTCACTGAAGCTTTCTTT
NA	TRBV27	TRBJ1-1	many	CASSLTAMNTEAFF	TGTGCCAGCAGTTTAACAGCCATGAACACTGAAGCTTTCTTT
NA	TRBV28	TRBJ1-4	many	CASSLLQALPEKLFF	TGTGCCAGCAGTTTGCTACAGGCGCTTCCTGAAAAACTGTTTTTT
TRBD2	TRBV10-3	TRBJ2-7	NA	CATTREVSYEQYF	TGTGCCACCACGCGGGAGGTCTCCTACGAGCAGTACTTC
TRBD2	TRBV20-1	TRBJ2-7	NA	CSARAGGREQYF	TGCAGTGCTAGAGCGGGGGGGCGGGAGCAGTACTTC
TRBD2	TRBV4-3	TRBJ2-3	NA	CASSQEVLAGGPPDTQYF	TGCGCCAGCAGCCAAGAAGTCCTAGCGGGAGGCCCTCCAGATACGCAGTATTTT
TRBD2	TRBV25-1	TRBJ2-1	few	CASSATGLPNYNEQFF	TGTGCCAGCAGTGCGACGGGACTACCCAATTACAATGAGCAGTTCTTC
NA	TRBV15	TRBJ2-1	few	CATSLVGYNEQFF	TGTGCCACCAGTCTGGTGGGCTACAATGAGCAGTTCTTC
NA	TRBV29-1	TRBJ2-3	few	CSAGFTDTQYF	TGCAGCGCGGGTTTCACAGATACGCAGTATTTT
NA	TRBV20-1	TRBJ2-5	NA	CSARALGRETQYF	TGCAGTGCTAGGGCCCTAGGAAGAGAGACCCAGTACTTC
TRBD1	TRBV25-1	TRBJ1-2	many	CASSAPIGTGVSYYGYTF	TGTGCCAGCAGTGCCCCGATAGGGACAGGGGTTTCGTACTATGGCTACACCTTC
TRBD2	TRBV25-1	TRBJ2-1	few	CASSELGSSGNLEQFF	TGTGCCAGCAGTGAATTGGGGTCTAGCGGGAATCTTGAGCAGTTCTTC